This T cell receptor (beta chain) was retrieved from a study of blood T cell repertoires in COVID-19. Produced via immunoSEQ multiplex PCR; TCRdb's table is partial and in-frame only. The sample has approximately 170,000 clones, approximately 91% seen once. Looked up from germline, CDR1 is SEHNR and CDR2 is FQNEAQ (reference sequence). J was trimmed by 11 bases and V by 5 bases; bases with no gene match: 10. CDR3 length: 16 amino acids. This TCR was recovered from a man aged 25-45 years with acute or convalescent COVID-19. Sequencing was done on a sample of peripheral blood. V is TRBV7-9 and J is TRBJ1-6; 12 bases fit TRBD1. Here the CDR3 reads CASSTSSGTGGPPLHF. The DNA of the CDR3 is TGTGCCAGCAGCACATCAAGTGGGACAGGGGGCCCACCCCTCCACTTT.